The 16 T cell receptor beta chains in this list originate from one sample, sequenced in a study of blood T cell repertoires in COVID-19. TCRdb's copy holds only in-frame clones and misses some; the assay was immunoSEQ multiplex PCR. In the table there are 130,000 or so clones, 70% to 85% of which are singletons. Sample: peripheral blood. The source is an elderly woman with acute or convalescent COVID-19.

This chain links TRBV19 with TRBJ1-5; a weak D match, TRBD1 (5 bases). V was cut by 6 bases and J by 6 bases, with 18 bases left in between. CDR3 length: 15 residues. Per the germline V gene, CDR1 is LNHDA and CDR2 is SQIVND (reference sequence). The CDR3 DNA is TGTGCCAGTAGCCGCGGGGGAGGGGCGGGTCAGCCCCAGCATTTT. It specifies CASSRGGGAGQPQHF. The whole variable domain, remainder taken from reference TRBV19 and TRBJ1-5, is DGGITQSPKYLFRKEGQNVTLSCEQNLNHDAMYWYRQDPGQGLRLIYYSQIVNDFQKGDIAEGYSVSREKKESFPLTVTSAQKNPTAFYLCASSRGGGAGQPQHFGDGTRLSIL.

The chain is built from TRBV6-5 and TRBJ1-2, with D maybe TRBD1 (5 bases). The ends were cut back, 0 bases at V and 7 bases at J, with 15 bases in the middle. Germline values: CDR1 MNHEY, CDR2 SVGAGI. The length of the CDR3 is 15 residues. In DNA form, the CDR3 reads TGTGCCAGCAGTTACTCGATATGGGACTTTCGTGGCTACACCTTC. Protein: CASSYSIWDFRGYTF.

The CDR3 loop reads CASSMRTTTNEKLFF. CDR3 coding DNA: TGTGCCAGTAGTATGAGGACAACAACTAATGAAAAACTGTTTTTT. V gene TRBV19 combines with J gene TRBJ1-4, with D maybe TRBD1 (5 bases). This CDR3 contains 15 residues. Germline V gene data show CDR1 as LNHDA and CDR2 as SQIVND (reference sequence). Trimming left V 3 bases short and J 0 bases short, with 8 bases between.

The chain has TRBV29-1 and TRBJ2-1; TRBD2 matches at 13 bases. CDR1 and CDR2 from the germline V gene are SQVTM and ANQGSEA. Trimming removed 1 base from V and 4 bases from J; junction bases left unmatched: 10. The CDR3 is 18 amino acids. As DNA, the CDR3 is TGCAGCGTTGAAGGGACTAGCGGGGGTGGAATTAGGTACAATGAGCAGTTCTTC. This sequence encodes CSVEGTSGGGIRYNEQFF.

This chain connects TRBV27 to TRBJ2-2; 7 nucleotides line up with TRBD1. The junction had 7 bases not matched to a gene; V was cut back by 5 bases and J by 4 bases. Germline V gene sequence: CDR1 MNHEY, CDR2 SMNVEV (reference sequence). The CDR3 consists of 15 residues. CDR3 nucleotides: TGTGCCAGCAGTGAATCCGGGACAGCCACCGGGGAGCTGTTTTTT. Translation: CASSESGTATGELFF.

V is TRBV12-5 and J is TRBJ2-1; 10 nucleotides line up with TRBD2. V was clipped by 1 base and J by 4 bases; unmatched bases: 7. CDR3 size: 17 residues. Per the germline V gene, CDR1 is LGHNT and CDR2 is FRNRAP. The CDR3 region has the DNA TGTGCTAGTGGTTTGGCCTTGACTAGCGGGTCTTACAATGAGCAGTTCTTC. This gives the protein CASGLALTSGSYNEQFF.

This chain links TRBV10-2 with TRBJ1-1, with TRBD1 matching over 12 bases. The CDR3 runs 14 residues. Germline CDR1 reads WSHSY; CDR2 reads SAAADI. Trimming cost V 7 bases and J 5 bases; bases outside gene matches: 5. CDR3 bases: TGCGCCAGCAAAAGGGACAGGGGGCCTACTGAAGCTTTCTTT. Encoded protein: CASKRDRGPTEAFF.

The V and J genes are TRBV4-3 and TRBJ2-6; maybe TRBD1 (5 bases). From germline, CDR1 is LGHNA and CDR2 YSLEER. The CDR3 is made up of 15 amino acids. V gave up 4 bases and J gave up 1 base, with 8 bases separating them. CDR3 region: CASSPPGSGANVLTF. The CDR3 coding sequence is TGCGCCAGCAGCCCCCCAGGGTCTGGGGCCAACGTCCTGACTTTC.

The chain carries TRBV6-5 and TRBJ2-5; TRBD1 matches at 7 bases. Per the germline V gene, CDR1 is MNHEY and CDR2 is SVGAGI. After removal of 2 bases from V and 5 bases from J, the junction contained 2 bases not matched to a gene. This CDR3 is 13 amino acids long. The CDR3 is CASSYRGLETQYF. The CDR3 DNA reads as TGTGCCAGCAGTTACAGGGGGCTGGAGACCCAGTACTTC.

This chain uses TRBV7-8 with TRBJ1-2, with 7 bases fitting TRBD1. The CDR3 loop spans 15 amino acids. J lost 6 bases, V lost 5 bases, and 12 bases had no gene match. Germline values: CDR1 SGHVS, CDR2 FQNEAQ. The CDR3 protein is CASSHGQGGTDGYTF. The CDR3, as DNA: TGTGCCAGCAGCCATGGTCAGGGGGGTACAGATGGCTACACCTTC.

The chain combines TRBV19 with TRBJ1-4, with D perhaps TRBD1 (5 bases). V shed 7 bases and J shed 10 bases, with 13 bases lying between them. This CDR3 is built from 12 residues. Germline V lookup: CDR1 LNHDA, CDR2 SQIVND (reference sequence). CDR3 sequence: CASNMAQGKLFF. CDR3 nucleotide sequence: TGTGCCAGTAACATGGCCCAGGGAAAACTGTTTTTT.

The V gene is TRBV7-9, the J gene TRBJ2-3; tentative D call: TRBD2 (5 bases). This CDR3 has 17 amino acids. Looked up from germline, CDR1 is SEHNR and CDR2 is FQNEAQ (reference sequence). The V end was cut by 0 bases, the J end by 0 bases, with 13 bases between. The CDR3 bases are TGTGCCAGCAGCTTAGCCCCGCCGGGGTTGAGCACAGATACGCAGTATTTT. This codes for CASSLAPPGLSTDTQYF.

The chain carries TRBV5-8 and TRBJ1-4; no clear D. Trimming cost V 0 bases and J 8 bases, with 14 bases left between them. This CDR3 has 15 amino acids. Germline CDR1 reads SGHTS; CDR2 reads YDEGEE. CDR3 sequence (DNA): TGTGCCAGCAGCTTGGGGGTAGCGGGAGAAGAAAAACTGTTTTTT. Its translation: CASSLGVAGEEKLFF.

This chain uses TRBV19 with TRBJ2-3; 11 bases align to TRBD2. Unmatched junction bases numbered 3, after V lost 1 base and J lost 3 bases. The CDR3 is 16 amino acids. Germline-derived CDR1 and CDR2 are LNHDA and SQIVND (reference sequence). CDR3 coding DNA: TGTGCCAGTAGTATAGGACTAGCGGGAAGAACAGATACGCAGTATTTT. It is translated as CASSIGLAGRTDTQYF.

CDR3: CASSVGGRQSYNEQFF. CDR3 DNA sequence: TGTGCCAGCAGTGTCGGGGGGCGCCAATCCTACAATGAGCAGTTCTTC. The chain recombines TRBV2 with TRBJ2-1; D perhaps matches TRBD2 (7 bases). The germline V gene encodes CDR1 SNHLY and CDR2 FYNNEI. This CDR3 spans 16 amino acids. V lost 4 bases and J 1 base, leaving 14 bases between the germline ends. The entire variable domain, with the rest obtained from reference TRBV2 and TRBJ2-1, is as follows: EPEVTQTPSHQVTQMGQEVILRCVPISNHLYFYWYRQILGQKVEFLVSFYNNEISEKSEIFDDQFSVERPDGSNFTLKIRSTKLEDSAMYFCASSVGGRQSYNEQFFGPGTRLTVL.

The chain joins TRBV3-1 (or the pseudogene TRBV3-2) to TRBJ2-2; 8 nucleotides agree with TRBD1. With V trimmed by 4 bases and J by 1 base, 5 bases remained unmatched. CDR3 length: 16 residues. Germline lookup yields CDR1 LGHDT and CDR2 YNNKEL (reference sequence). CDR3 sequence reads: CASSPHDRGNTGELFF. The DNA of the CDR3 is TGTGCCAGCAGCCCCCATGACAGGGGGAACACCGGGGAGCTGTTTTTT.